The present T cell receptor (beta chain) was sequenced within a study of blood T cell repertoires in COVID-19. In the study overall: Donors in the United States, Italy and Spain gave samples during acute or convalescent COVID-19. PBMCs, B-cell-depleted T cells, or T cells provided the cDNA or gDNA that made up the material.

V was pared by 6 bases and J by 5 bases, with 13 bases between. From germline, CDR1 is SQVTM and CDR2 ANQGSEA. This CDR3 contains 12 residues. In the study's own analysis: For nucleated cells, counts were estimated from reference gene primer amplification. Sequencing was performed with immunoSEQ multiplex PCR; in TCRdb, only in-frame clones are kept and a portion is missing. V, J and clone size reflect that table, while D and trimming were determined from the DNA. The data contain 300,000 to 450,000 clones, more than 75% of them singletons. The chain uses TRBV29-1 and TRBJ2-5; tentative D call: TRBD2 (6 bases). The sequence was collected from a human donor in a cohort sampled during active COVID-19. Material: peripheral blood. The CDR3 reads CSVTGTLETQYF. The CDR3 coding sequence is TGCAGCGTGACCGGGACTCTGGAGACCCAGTACTTC.